This T cell receptor (beta chain) derives from a study of blood T cells in healthy people across ages. Note on this clonotype: Its antigen is not identified.

Through a sample-barcoded 5' primer and a J-beta primer mix, a second PCR was run for roughly 6 to 11 cycles. The authors tagged each cDNA molecule using a template-switch adaptor with 12 random nucleotides. Per sample, CDR3-containing paired-end reads numbered at least 2.5 million. MiXCR, run by TCRdb on the 5' RACE reads, gives a single entry per CDR3 protein. The sample consists of roughly 800,000 distinct CDR3 sequences, approximately 35% of them appearing once. Study-wide results and limits: Fewer expanded clones and more diversity marked long-lived versus aged donors. With naive T cell percentage, TCR beta diversity showed a strong correlation.

In germline, CDR1 is ENHRY, CDR2 SYGVKD. This CDR3 contains 12 residues. Trimming shortened V by 11 bases and J by 3 bases, and 13 bases separated the two germline ends. The source material was blood. V and J are TRBV10-3 and TRBJ1-1; possible D gene TRBD1, 5 bases. This receptor was identified in a man younger than 35 in good health. The CDR3 DNA reads TGTGCCGCCGGGGCTAGGGACACTGAAGCTTTCTTT. Its translation is CAAGARDTEAFF.